This T cell receptor beta chain was profiled in a study of a mutant IDH1 vaccine in newly diagnosed glioma (dated by TCRdb to the early 2020s). Concerning the study at large: Patients were given eight vaccinations, in weeks 1, 3, 5, 7, 11, 15, 19 and 23, which matched visits V03 through V10. Six visits were used for peripheral blood collection: V03 (baseline), V05, V07, V10, V12 and V13. Before enrollment, most patients had been given radiochemotherapy with temozolomide as standard therapy, while the rest had received either radiotherapy alone or temozolomide alone. In the chemotherapy-containing groups, vaccination started alongside temozolomide cycles, whereas in patients who had radiotherapy alone it started 4-6 weeks after radiotherapy. For exploratory analyses, longitudinal TCRB deep sequencing was carried out in 25 treated patients wherever samples were available. Of the approximately 35 treated patients, approximately 60% were male and roughly 40% were female, and a mean age of around 40 years was recorded.

The investigation overall reported the following: Across multiple MHC alleles, vaccine-induced immune responses were seen in 90% to 95% of patients. The authors stated that sample limitations prevented analyses of patient blood samples from being reproduced. Selection of PBMC samples for TCRB deep sequencing was based on availability. No apparent relationship was observed between pseudoprogression and alterations in the top peripheral T cell clonotypes detected by TCRB sequencing.

For this chain, trimming is 1 base at the V end and 0 bases at the J end, and the number of junction bases without a gene match is 8. The CDR3 holds 18 amino acids from the cysteine to the phenylalanine. This entry keeps only the CDR3 DNA: 54 bases, framed from base 1. Via the germline V gene, CDR1 is MGHRA and CDR2 YSYEKL. On this clone itself: Its antigen has not been determined. The sample holds no much larger clone one base away, and base qualities are not on file.

Sample time point, as interpreted from the label and publication: week 5, during vaccination. Each vaccine dose was 300 ug of a 20-mer mutant IDH1 peptide in Montanide, given subcutaneously with topical imiquimod. Donors had newly diagnosed WHO grade 3 or 4 IDH1-mutant astrocytomas with loss of nuclear ATRX. The samples were drawn from NOA16, a multicentre, single-arm, open-label phase I trial in Germany that tested a mutant IDH1 peptide vaccine in humans for the first time. The DNeasy Blood and Tissue Kit was used to extract genomic DNA from EDTA blood for TCRB sequencing. The library relied on the immunoSEQ multiplex PCR assay. Following the manufacturer's protocol, the hsTCRB Kit was used to amplify rearranged TCR beta chain sequences. TCRB libraries were sequenced on an Illumina MiSeq. From the authors' description of their analysis: The proprietary platform of the kit vendor was used for demultiplexing, trimming and gene mapping. The clones in this table, taken by TCRdb from immuneACCESS, are in-frame only. Not every clone is retained; where verified, under half of the shortfall comes from an unresolved V gene, and the cause of the rest is unknown. The V and J calls and clone size were taken over from that table, and D and trimming were inferred from the DNA. The sample table lists roughly 42,000 clones, approximately 85% of them with a count of one. Of the sample, 1.5% to 2% falls within the top ten clones.

The origin of this receptor is a middle-aged man with glioma. The receptor chain draws on TRBV4-1 and TRBJ2-1; the central 8 bases match TRBD2. The source material was PBMCs, sampled from a glioma patient whose treatment included an IDH1 peptide vaccine. The sequenced DNA is TGCGCCAGCAGCCAAGTCCTACAGCGGGAGCGCTCCTACAATGAGCAGTTCTTC. Translated, this gives CASSQVLQRERSYNEQFF.